This TCR beta chain comes out of a study of blood T cell repertoires in COVID-19. Across the study: Whether acute or convalescent, the COVID-19 samples came from the United States, Italy and Spain. The analysed material was cDNA or gDNA that came from T cells, B-cell-depleted T cells, or PBMCs.

CDR3 length equals 14 residues. Trimming shortened V by 6 bases and J by 3 bases, and 14 bases separated the two germline ends. Germline V lookup: CDR1 MNHNY, CDR2 SVGAGI (reference sequence). This clone has more than one count but fewer than ten. Original data processing: Nucleated cell counts were estimated from reference gene primer amplification. Profiled with immunoSEQ multiplex PCR; TCRdb holds only in-frame clones, not every one. For V, J and clone size, that table is used; D and trimming come from the DNA. The sample records tens of thousands of clones, about four fifths being singletons. V is TRBV6-6 and J is TRBJ2-5; possible D gene TRBD1, 6 bases. This sequence originates from a man between 65 and 85 years old with acute or convalescent COVID-19. The specimen was peripheral blood. In nucleotides, the CDR3 is TGTGCCAGCAGGTTAACAGGGCTCGAAGAGACCCAGTACTTC. Its translation is CASRLTGLEETQYF.